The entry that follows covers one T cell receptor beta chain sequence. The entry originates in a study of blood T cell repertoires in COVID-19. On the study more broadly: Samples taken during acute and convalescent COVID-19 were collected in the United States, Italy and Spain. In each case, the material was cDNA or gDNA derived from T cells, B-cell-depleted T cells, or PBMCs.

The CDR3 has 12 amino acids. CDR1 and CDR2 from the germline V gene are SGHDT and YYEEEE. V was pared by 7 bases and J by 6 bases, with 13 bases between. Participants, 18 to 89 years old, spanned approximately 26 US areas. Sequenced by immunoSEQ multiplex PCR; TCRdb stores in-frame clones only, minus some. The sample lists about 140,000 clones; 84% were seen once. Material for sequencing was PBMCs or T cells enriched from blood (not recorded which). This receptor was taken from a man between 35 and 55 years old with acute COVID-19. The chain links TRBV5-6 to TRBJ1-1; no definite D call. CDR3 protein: CASASERAEAFF. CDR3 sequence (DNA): TGTGCCAGCGCCTCTGAGCGGGCTGAAGCTTTCTTT.